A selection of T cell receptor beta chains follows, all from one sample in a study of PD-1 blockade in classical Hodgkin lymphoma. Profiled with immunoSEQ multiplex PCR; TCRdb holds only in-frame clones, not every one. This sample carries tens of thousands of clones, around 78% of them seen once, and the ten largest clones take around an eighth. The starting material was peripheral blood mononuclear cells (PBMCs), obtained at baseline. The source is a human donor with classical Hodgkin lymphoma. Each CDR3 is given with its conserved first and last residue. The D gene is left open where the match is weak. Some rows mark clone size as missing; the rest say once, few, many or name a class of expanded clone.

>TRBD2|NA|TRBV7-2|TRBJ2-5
TGTGCCAGCAGCTTAGAACTAGCGGGAGAGACCCAGTACTTC
CASSLELAGETQYF
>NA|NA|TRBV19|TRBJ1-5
TGTGCCAGTAGTATAGGTAGGGAAGAGAGCAATCAGCCCCAGCATTTT
CASSIGREESNQPQHF
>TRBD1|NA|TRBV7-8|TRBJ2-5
TGTGCCAGCAGCTTAGGTGGGACAGGGGATCAAGAGACCCAGTACTTC
CASSLGGTGDQETQYF
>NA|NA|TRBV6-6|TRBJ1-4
TGTGCCAGCAGTTACTCAGCAGACGAAAAACTGTTTTTT
CASSYSADEKLFF
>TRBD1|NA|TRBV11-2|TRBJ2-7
TGTGCCAGCAGCTTTTTCAGGGGACAGGGTCCCTACGAGCAGTACTTC
CASSFFRGQGPYEQYF
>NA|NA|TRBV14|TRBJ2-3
TGTGCCAGCAGCCAAGTTAGCGGCAAAGCGCGTCCAGATACGCAGTATTTT
CASSQVSGKARPDTQYF
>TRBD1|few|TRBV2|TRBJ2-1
TGTGCCAGCAGTGTAGTGGCCAGGGACAGGGACAATGAGCAGTTCTTC
CASSVVARDRDNEQFF
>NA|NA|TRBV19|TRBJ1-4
TGTGCCAGTAGTGGCGGGCAGGATGAAAAACTGTTTTTT
CASSGGQDEKLFF
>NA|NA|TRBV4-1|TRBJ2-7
TGCGCCAGCAGCCAAGATTTAGGGCACGAGCAGTACTTC
CASSQDLGHEQYF
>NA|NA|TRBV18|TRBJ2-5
TGTGCCAGCTCACAAGATTATATTCCCTATGATCAAGAGACCCAGTACTTC
CASSQDYIPYDQETQYF
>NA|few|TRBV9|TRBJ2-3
TGTGCCAGCAGCGTAGGGTCCCCAGATACGCAGTATTTT
CASSVGSPDTQYF
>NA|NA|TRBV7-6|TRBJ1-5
TGTGCCAGCAGCTCAGGGGTGCTGGCACAAAATCAGCCCCAGCATTTT
CASSSGVLAQNQPQHF
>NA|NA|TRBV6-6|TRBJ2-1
TGTGCCAGCAGTTACCGGACTTCCAATGAGCAGTTCTTC
CASSYRTSNEQFF
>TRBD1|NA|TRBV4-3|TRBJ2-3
TGCGCCAGCAGCCTCCTCCCGAGCACAGGGGGGACAGATACGCAGTATTTT
CASSLLPSTGGTDTQYF
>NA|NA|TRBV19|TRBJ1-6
TGTGCCAGTGCCCCAGGAGGGGATTTGGGTAATTCACCCCTCCACTTT
CASAPGGDLGNSPLHF
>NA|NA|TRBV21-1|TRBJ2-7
TGTGCCAGCAGCACCGGACTAGCCCGAACCTACGAGCAGTACTTC
CASSTGLARTYEQYF
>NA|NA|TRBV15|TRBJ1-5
TGTGCCACCAGCAGAGTCGGGACCTATAGCAATCAGCCCCAGCATTTT
CATSRVGTYSNQPQHF